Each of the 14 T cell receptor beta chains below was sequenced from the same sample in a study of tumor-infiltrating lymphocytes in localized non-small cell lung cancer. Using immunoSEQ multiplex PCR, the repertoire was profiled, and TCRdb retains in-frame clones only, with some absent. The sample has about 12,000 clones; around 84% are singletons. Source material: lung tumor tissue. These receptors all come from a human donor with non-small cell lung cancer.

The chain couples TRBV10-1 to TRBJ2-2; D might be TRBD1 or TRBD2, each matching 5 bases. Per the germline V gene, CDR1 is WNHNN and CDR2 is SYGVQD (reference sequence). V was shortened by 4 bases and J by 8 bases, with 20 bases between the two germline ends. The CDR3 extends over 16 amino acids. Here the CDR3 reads CASSGYGTHENGELFF. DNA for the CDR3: TGCGCCAGCAGTGGATACGGGACCCACGAAAATGGGGAGCTGTTTTTT.

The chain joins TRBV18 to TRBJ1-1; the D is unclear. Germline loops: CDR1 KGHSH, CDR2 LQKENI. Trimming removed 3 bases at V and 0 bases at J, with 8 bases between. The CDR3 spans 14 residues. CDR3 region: CASSPPTVNTEAFF. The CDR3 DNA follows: TGTGCCAGCTCACCGCCCACAGTGAACACTGAAGCTTTCTTT.

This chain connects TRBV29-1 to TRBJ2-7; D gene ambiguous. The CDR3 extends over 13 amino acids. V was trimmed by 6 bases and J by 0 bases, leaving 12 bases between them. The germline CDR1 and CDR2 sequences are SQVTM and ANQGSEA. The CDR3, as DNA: TGCAGCGTCGTGACGGTTCGCTCCTACGAGCAGTACTTC. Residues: CSVVTVRSYEQYF.

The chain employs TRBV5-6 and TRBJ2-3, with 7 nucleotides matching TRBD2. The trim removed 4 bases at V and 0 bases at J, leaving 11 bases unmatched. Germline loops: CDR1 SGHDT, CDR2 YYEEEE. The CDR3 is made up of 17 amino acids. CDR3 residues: CASSLLQGGLSTDTQYF. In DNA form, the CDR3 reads TGTGCCAGCAGCCTACTCCAGGGAGGGCTCAGCACAGATACGCAGTATTTT.

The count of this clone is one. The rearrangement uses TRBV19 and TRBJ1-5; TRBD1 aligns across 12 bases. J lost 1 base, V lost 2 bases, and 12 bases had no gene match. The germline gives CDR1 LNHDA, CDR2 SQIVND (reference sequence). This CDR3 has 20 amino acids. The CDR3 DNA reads TGTGCCAGTAGTATACTCGGACCGGGACAGGGGGCGATCAGCAATCAGCCCCAGCATTTT. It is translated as CASSILGPGQGAISNQPQHF.

CDR3: CASSVTGGEGTEAFF. The CDR3 DNA reads as TGCGCCAGCAGCGTGACAGGGGGGGAAGGCACTGAAGCTTTCTTT. This rearrangement joins TRBV5-1 to TRBJ1-1, with TRBD1 identical over 9 bases. The CDR3 length is 15 residues. Germline-derived CDR1 and CDR2 are SGHRS and YFSETQ. With 4 bases clipped from V and 4 bases from J, the junction kept 8 bases outside the gene matches. The full variable domain, its missing parts supplied by reference TRBV5-1 and TRBJ1-1, is KAGVTQTPRYLIKTRGQQVTLSCSPISGHRSVSWYQQTPGQGLQFLFEYFSETQRNKGNFPGRFSGRQFSNSRSEMNVSTLELGDSALYLCASSVTGGEGTEAFFGQGTRLTVV.

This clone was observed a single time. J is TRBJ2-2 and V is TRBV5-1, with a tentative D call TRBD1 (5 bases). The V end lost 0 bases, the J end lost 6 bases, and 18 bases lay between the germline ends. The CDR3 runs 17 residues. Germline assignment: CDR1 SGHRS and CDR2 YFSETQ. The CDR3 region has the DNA TGCGCCAGCAGCTTGGAGGGTGGGGCACGGCGGTCCGGGGAGCTGTTTTTT. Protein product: CASSLEGGARRSGELFF.

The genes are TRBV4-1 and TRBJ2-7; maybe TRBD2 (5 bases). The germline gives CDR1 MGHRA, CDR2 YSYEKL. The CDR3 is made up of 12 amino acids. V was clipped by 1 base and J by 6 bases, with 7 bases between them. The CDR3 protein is CASSQAGSEQYF. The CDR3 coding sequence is TGCGCCAGCAGCCAAGCGGGGAGCGAGCAGTACTTC.

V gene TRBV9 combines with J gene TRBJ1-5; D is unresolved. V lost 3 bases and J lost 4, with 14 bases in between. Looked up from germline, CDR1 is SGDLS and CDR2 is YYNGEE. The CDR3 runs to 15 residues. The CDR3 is CASSADGTFNQPQHF. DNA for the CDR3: TGTGCCAGCAGCGCGGACGGTACGTTTAATCAGCCCCAGCATTTT.

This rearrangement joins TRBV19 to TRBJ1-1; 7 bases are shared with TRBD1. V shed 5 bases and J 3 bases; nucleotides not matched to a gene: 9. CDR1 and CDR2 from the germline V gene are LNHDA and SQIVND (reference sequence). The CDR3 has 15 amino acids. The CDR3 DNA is TGTGCCAGTAGTCTATCCACGACAGGGCACACTGAAGCTTTCTTT. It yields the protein CASSLSTTGHTEAFF.

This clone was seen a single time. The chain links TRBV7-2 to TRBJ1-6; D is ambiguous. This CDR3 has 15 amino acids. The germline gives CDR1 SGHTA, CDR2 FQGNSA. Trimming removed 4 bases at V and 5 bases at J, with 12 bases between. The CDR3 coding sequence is TGTGCCAGCAGCTCCCCTCGGGTACATAATTCACCCCTCCACTTT. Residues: CASSSPRVHNSPLHF.

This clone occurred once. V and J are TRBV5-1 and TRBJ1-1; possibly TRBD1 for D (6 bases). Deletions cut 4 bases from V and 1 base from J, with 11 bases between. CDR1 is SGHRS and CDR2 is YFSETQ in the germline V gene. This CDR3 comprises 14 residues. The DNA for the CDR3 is TGCGCCAGCAGCCAATCGGGACAGAACACTGAAGCTTTCTTT. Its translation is CASSQSGQNTEAFF.

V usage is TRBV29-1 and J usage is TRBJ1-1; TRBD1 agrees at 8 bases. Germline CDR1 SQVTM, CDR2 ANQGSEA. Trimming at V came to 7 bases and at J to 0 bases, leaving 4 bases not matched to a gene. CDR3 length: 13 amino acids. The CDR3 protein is CSGKQGVNTEAFF. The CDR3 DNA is TGCAGCGGAAAACAGGGGGTGAACACTGAAGCTTTCTTT.

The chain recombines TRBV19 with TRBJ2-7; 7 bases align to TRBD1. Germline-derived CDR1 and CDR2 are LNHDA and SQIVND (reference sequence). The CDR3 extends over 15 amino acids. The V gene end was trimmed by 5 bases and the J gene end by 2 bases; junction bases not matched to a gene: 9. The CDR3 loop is CASSARDSSTYEQYF. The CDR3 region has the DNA TGTGCCAGTAGTGCCCGGGACAGCTCCACCTACGAGCAGTACTTC.